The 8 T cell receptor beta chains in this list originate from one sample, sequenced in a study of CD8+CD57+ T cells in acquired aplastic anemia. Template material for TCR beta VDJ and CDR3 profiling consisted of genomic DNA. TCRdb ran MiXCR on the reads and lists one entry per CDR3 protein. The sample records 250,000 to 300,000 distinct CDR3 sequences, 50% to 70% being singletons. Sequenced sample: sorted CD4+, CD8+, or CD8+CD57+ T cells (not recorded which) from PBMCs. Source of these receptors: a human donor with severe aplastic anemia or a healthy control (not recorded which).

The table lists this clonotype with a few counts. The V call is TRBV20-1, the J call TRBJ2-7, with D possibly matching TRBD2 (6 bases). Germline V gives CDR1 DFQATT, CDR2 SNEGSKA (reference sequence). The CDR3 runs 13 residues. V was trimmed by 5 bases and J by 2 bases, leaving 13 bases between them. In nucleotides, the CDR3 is TGCAGTGCTCGGATTAGCGGTACCTACGAGCAGTACTTC. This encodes CSARISGTYEQYF.

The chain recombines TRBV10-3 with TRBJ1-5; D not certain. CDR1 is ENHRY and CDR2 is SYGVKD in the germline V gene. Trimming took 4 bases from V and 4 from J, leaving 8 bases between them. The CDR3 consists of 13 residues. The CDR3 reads CAISGTDNQPQHF. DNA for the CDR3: TGTGCCATCAGTGGGACGGATAATCAGCCCCAGCATTTT.

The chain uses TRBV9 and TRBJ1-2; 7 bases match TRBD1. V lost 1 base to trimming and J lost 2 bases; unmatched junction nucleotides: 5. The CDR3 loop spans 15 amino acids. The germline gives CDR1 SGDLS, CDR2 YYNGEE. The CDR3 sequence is CASSVMDRPNYGYTF. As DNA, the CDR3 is TGTGCCAGCAGCGTAATGGACAGGCCCAACTATGGCTACACCTTC.

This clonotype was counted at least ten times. The CDR3, as DNA: TGTGCCAGCACCGGACCCACCCCGGACAATGAGCAGTTCTTC. This encodes CASTGPTPDNEQFF. The chain carries TRBV2 and TRBJ2-1; D remains ambiguous. This CDR3 contains 14 residues. Germline V lookup: CDR1 SNHLY, CDR2 FYNNEI. The V end lost 7 bases, the J end lost 5 bases, and 15 bases lay between the germline ends.

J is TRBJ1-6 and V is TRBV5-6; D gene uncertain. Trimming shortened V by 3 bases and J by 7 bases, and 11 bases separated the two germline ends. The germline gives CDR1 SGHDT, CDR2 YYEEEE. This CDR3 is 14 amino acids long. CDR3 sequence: CASSSGLKNSPLHF. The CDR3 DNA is TGTGCCAGCAGCTCTGGACTGAAGAATTCACCCCTCCACTTT.

The CDR3: CASSSPGLAGYEQYF. In nucleotides, the CDR3 is TGTGCCAGCAGCTCTCCCGGACTAGCGGGTTACGAGCAGTACTTC. V is TRBV7-9 and J is TRBJ2-7, with 11 positions matching TRBD2. Germline-derived CDR1 and CDR2 are SEHNR and FQNEAQ (reference sequence). The J segment lost 4 bases and the V segment lost 4 bases, leaving 6 bases of the junction unmatched. The CDR3 runs to 15 residues.

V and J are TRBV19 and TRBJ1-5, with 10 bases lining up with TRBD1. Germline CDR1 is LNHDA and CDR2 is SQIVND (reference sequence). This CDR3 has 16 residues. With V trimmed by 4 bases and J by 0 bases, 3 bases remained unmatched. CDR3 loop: CASSRDRGNSNQPQHF. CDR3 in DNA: TGTGCCAGTAGTAGGGACAGGGGAAATAGCAATCAGCCCCAGCATTTT. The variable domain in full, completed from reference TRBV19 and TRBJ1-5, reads DGGITQSPKYLFRKEGQNVTLSCEQNLNHDAMYWYRQDPGQGLRLIYYSQIVNDFQKGDIAEGYSVSREKKESFPLTVTSAQKNPTAFYLCASSRDRGNSNQPQHFGDGTRLSIL.

This chain's CDR3 is CASSLADRVETQYF. CDR3 nucleotides: TGTGCCAGCAGCTTAGCAGACAGGGTGGAGACCCAGTACTTC. The V gene is TRBV7-6, the J gene TRBJ2-5; 7 bases fit TRBD1. Germline CDR1 is SGHVS and CDR2 is FNYEAQ. The CDR3 totals 14 residues. Germline trimming cut 0 bases from V and 5 bases from J; bases unmatched to any gene: 3. Drawing the rest from reference TRBV7-6 and TRBJ2-5, the complete variable domain is GAGVSQSPRYKVTKRGQDVALRCDPISGHVSLYWYRQALGQGPEFLTYFNYEAQQDKSGLPNDRFSAERPEGSISTLTIQRTEQRDSAMYRCASSLADRVETQYFGPGTRLLVL.